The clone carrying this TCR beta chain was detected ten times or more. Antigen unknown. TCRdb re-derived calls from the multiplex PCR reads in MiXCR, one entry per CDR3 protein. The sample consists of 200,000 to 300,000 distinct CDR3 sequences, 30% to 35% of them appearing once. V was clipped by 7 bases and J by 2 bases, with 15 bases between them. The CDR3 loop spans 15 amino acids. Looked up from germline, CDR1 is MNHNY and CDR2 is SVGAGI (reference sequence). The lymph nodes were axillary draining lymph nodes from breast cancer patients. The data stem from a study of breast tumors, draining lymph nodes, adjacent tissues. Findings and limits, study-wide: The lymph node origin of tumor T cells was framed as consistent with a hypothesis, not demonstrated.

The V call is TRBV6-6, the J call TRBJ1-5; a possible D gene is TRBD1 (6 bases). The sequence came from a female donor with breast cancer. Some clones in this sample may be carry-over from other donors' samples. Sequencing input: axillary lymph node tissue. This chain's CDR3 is CASTTAGAGNQPQHF. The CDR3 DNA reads TGTGCCAGCACCACGGCAGGGGCAGGCAATCAGCCCCAGCATTTT.